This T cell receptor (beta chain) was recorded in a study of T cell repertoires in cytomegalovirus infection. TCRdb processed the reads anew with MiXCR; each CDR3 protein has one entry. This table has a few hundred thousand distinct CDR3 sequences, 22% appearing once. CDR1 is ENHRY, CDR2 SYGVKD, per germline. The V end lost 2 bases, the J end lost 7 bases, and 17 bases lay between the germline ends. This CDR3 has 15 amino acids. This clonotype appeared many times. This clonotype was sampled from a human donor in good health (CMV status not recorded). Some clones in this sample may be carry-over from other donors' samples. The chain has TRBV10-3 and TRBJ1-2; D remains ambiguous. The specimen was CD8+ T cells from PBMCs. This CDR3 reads CAISELLSLFTGYTF. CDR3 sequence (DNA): TGTGCCATCAGTGAGCTACTCTCCCTATTTACTGGCTACACCTTC.